This TCR beta chain was profiled in a study of blood T cells in healthy people across ages. Study results and caveats: A strong correlation was found between TCR beta diversity and the percentage of naive T cells.

A J-beta primer mix and a sample-barcoded 5' primer were used in a second PCR of about 7 to 12 cycles. TCRdb reprocessed the 5' RACE reads via MiXCR and lists one record per CDR3 protein. The sample has 700,000 to 850,000 distinct CDR3 sequences, 53% seen once. Concerning this clonotype itself: Its specificity is not known.

Per-sample yields of isolated PBMCs were at least 6.5 million. The sample comprised blood. The source is a man older than 75 in good health.

In DNA, the CDR3 is TGTGCCAGCAGCTTAAGGCCGGCCAATAATTCACCCCTCCACTTT. Translated: CASSLRPANNSPLHF. J is TRBJ1-6 and V is TRBV7-2; D gene uncertain. V lost 2 bases, J lost 5 bases, and 10 bases lay in between. From germline, CDR1 is SGHTA and CDR2 FQGNSA. The CDR3 sequence is 15 residues long.